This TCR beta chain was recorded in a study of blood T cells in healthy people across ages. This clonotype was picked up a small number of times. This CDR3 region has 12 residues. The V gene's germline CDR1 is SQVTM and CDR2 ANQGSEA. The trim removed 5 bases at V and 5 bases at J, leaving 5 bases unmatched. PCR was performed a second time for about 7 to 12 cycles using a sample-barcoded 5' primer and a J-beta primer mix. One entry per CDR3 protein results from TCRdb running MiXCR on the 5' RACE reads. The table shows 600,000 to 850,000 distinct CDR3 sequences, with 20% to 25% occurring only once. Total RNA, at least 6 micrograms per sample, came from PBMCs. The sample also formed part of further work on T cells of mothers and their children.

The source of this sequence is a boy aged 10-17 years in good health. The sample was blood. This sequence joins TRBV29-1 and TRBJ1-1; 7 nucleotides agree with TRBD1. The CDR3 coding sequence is TGCAGCGTTATCCCGACAGGGACTGAAGCTTTCTTT. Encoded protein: CSVIPTGTEAFF.